This T cell receptor (beta chain) was recorded in a study of human T cells and chemical hapten exposure. In the study overall: An approximately 2 cm by approximately 2 cm inner upper arm patch received 2% DPC for sensitization.

Study results and limitations: Counts of TCRs expanded at PT1 correlated positively with patch test score. Compared to controls, expanded TCRs made significantly more large clusters of similar CDR3s.

In regard to this clonotype: Antigen: not known.

The time point is: patch test 2, 6 weeks after DPC sensitization. Treatment in this sample: therapeutic diphenylcyclopropenone sensitization with weekly scalp DPC. MiXCR, run by TCRdb on the RACE reads, gives a single entry per CDR3 protein. The top ten hold approximately 1.8% of the sample, which has roughly 54,000 distinct CDR3 sequences, about 10% seen once. CDR1 is MNHEY, CDR2 SMNVEV, per germline (reference sequence). V was clipped by 5 bases and J by 4 bases, with 12 bases between them. The CDR3 is 14 amino acids. The origin of this receptor is a woman aged 50 to 60 with alopecia areata. Some clones in this sample may be carry-over from other donors' samples. This specimen was whole blood, taken in connection with sensitization to the hapten diphenylcyclopropenone (DPC). The chain couples TRBV27 to TRBJ1-5; D is possibly TRBD1 (5 bases). The chain's CDR3 is CASSAEGLNQPQHF. The CDR3 nucleotides are TGTGCCAGCAGTGCCGAGGGGCTTAATCAGCCCCAGCATTTT.